This T cell receptor (beta chain) was recovered during a study of beta chain features in type 1 diabetes. Broader study findings: Fewer insertions but more deletions were seen at VDJ junctions in type 1 diabetes patients.

Per the germline V gene, CDR1 is GTSNPN and CDR2 is SVGIG (reference sequence). The CDR3 is made up of 13 amino acids. V was cut by 2 bases and J by 6 bases, with 11 bases left in between. This clone was detected only a few times. Antigen specificity is unknown. Reverse transcription of all isolated RNA meant that expressed TCRB transcripts were sequenced. Only in-frame clones appear in the TCRdb table, and some are missing; sequencing was by immunoSEQ multiplex PCR. The sample records hundreds of thousands of clones, about 30% being singletons. CD45RO/CCR7/CD25/CD127/CD95/CD27 sorting isolated CD4+ naive, central memory, regulatory and stem cell-like memory cells.

Specimen: naive CD4+ T cells from blood. The origin of this receptor is a man younger than 35 in good health. This rearrangement joins TRBV30 to TRBJ1-5; TRBD1 is a possible D gene (6 bases). The CDR3: CAWSPQGTQPQHF. In DNA, the CDR3 is TGTGCCTGGAGTCCCCAGGGGACTCAGCCCCAGCATTTT. The full variable domain, in which reference TRBV30 and TRBJ1-5 provide the parts outside the CDR3, is SQTIHQWPATLVQPVGSPLSLECTVEGTSNPNLYWYRQAAGRGLQLLFYSVGIGQISSEVPQNLSASRPQDRQFILSSKKLLLSDSGFYLCAWSPQGTQPQHFGDGTRLSIL.